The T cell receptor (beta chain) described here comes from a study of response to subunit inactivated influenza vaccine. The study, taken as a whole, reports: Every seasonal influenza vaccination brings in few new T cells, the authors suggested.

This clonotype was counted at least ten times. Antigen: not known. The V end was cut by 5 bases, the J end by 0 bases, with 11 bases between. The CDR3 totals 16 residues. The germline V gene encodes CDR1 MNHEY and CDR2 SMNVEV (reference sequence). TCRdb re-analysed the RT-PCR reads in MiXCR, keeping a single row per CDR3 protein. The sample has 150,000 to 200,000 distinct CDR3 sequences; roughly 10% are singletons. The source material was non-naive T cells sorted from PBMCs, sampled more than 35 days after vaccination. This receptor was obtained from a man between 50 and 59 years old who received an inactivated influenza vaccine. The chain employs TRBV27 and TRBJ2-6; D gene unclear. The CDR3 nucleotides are TGTGCCAGCAGTCCATACACAAACTCTGGGGCCAACGTCCTGACTTTC. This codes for CASSPYTNSGANVLTF.